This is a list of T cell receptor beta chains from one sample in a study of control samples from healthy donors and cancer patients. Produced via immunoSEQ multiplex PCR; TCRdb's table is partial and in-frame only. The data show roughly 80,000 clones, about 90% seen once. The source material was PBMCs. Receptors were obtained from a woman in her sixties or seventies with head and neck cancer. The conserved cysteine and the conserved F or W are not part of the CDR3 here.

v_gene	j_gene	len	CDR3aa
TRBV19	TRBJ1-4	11	ASAGGTNEKLF
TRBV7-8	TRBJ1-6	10	ASSLDFSPLH
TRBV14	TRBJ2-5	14	ASSQDRIAGVETQY
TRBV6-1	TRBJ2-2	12	ASSEEARAGELF
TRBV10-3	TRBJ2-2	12	ATRGTENTGELF
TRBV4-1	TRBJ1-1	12	ASSQGDRNTEAF
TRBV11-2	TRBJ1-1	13	ASSWGTGGNTEAF
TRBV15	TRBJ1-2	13	ATSRGFDRVGGYT
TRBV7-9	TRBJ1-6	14	ASSLAQSSYNSPLH
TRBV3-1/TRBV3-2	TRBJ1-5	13	ASSQEGVPNQPQH
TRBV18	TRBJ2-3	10	ASSPSTDTQY
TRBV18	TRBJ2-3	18	ASSPPLYQRRGLFTDTQY
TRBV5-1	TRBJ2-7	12	ASSRDRVTYEQY
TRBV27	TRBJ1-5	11	ASSKYSNQPQH
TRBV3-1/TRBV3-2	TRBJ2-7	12	ASSQGAAYYEQY
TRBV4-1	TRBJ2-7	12	ASSQAGFSYEQY
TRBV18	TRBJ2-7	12	ASSPAGTPYEQY
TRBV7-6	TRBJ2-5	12	ASSFEPMGETQY
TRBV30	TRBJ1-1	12	AWSVQGLDTEAF
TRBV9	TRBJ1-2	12	ASSEGVRDYGHT
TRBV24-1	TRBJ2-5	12	ATSDSPAKETQY
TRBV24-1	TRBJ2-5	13	ATSDVSGSGETQY
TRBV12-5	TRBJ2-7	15	ASTMDGTGTSGSVQY
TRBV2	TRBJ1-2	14	ASSDQAGLALTGYT
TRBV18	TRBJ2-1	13	ASTLLDPRGDEQF
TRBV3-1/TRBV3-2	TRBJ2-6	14	ASSQSTASGANVLT
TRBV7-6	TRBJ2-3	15	ASSPMTSGSLTDTQY
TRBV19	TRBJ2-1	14	ASSIQGTSVYNEQF
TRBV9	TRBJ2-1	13	ASSPRTSDYNEQF
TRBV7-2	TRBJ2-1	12	ASSSTSGYNEQF
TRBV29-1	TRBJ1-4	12	SRGDRPFNEKLF
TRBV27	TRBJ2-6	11	ASTPSGANVLT
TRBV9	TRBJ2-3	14	ASSVSPTGGQNTQY
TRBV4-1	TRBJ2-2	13	ASSLPGGTTGELF
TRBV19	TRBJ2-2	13	ASRTGTGNTGELF
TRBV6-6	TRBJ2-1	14	ASTPTPGQGRNEQF
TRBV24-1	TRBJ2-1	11	ATSDAGRPEQF
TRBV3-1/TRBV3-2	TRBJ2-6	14	ASSSLATPGANVLT
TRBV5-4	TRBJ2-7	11	ASSLASGYEQY
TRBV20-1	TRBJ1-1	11	SASLRVYAEAF
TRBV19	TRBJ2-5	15	ASSISRGEGFQETQY
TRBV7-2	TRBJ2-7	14	ASSLGGERATYEQY
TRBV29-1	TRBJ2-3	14	SVQPGGRIHVDTQY
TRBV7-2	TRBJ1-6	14	ASSLVYTGSNSPLH